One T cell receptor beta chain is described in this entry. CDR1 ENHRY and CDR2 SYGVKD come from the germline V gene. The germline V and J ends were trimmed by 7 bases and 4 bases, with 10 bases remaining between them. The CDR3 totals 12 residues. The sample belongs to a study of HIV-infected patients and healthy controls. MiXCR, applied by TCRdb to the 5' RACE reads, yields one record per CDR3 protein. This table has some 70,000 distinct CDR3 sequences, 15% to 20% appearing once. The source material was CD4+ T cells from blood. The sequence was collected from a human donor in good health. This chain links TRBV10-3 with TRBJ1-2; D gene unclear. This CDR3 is CAITGSGYGYTF. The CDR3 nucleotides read TGTGCCATCACCGGCAGTGGCTATGGCTACACCTTC.